This record concerns one T cell receptor beta chain sequence. The sample belongs to a study of Ad26.COV2.S vaccination and SARS-CoV-2 variants. Trimming removed 6 bases at V and 5 bases at J, with 11 bases between. The CDR3 totals 13 residues. CDR1 is LGHNT, CDR2 FRNRAP, per germline. Assay: immunoSEQ multiplex PCR; the TCRdb copy retains only in-frame clones and omits some. The profile shows about 350,000 clones, around 90% of them singletons. V usage is TRBV12-5 and J usage is TRBJ1-5; perhaps TRBD1 as D (6 bases). This TCR was recovered from a human donor who had recovered from COVID-19. The material was peripheral blood, obtained after recovery from COVID-19. The CDR3 DNA reads TGTGCTAGTGGCAAAACAGGGTATCAGCCCCAGCATTTT. Its protein product is CASGKTGYQPQHF.